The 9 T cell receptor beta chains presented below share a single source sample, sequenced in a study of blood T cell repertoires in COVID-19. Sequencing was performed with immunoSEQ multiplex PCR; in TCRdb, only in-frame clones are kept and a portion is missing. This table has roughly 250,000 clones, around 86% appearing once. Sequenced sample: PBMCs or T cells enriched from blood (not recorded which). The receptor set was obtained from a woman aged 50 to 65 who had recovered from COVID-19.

CDR3 loop: CATSRDNAGKSSYEQYF. CDR3 coding DNA: TGTGCCACCAGCAGAGATAACGCGGGAAAAAGCTCCTACGAGCAGTACTTC. This chain uses TRBV15 with TRBJ2-7; D possibly corresponds to TRBD2 (6 bases). V lost 0 bases to trimming and J lost 0 bases, with 15 bases between them. Germline CDR1 and CDR2: LNHNV and YYDKDF (reference sequence). This CDR3 contains 17 residues.

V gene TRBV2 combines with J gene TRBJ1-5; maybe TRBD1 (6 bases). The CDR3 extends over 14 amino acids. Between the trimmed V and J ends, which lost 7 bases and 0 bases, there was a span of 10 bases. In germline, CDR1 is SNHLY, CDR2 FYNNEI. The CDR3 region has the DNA TGTGCCAGCACCTTACAGGGTAGCAATCAGCCCCAGCATTTT. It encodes CASTLQGSNQPQHF.

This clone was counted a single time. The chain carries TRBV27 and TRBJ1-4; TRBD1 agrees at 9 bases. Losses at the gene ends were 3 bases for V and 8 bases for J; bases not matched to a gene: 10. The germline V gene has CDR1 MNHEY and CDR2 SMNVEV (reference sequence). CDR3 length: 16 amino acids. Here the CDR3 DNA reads TGTGCCAGCAGTTTCCGTCACAGGGGGCGTGAGGAAAAACTGTTTTTT. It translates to CASSFRHRGREEKLFF. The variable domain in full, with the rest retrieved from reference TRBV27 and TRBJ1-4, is EAQVTQNPRYLITVTGKKLTVTCSQNMNHEYMSWYRQDPGLGLRQIYYSMNVEVTDKGDVPEGYKVSRKEKRNFPLILESPSPNQTSLYFCASSFRHRGREEKLFFGSGTQLSVL.

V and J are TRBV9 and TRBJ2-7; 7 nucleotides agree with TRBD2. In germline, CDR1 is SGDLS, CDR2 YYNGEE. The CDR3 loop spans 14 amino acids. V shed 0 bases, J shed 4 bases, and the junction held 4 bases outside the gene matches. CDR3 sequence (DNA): TGTGCCAGCAGCGTAGCATGGGGGGGGTACGAGCAGTACTTC. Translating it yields CASSVAWGGYEQYF.

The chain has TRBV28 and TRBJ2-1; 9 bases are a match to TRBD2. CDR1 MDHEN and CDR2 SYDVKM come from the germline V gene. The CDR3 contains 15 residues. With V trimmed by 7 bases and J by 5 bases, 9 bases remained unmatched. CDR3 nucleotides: TGTGCCAGCAATATAAGCGGGAGGCGAAACAATGAGCAGTTCTTC. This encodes CASNISGRRNNEQFF.

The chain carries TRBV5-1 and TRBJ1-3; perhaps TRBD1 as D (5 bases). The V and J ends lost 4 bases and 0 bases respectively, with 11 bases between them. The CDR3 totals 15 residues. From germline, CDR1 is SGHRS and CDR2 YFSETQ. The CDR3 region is CASSPGTVSGNTIYF. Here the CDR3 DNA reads TGCGCCAGCAGCCCCGGGACTGTCTCTGGAAACACCATATATTTT.

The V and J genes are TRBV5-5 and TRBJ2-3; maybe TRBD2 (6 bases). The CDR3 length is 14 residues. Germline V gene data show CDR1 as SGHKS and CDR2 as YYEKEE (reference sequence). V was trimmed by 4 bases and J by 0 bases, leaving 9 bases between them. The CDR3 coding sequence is TGTGCCAGCAGCCTAGCGACTAGCACAGATACGCAGTATTTT. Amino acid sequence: CASSLATSTDTQYF.

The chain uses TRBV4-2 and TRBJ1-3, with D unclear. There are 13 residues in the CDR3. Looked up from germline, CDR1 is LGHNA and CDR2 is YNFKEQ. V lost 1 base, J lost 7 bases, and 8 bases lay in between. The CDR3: CASSQVEANTIYF. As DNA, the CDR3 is TGTGCCAGCAGCCAAGTCGAAGCGAACACCATATATTTT.

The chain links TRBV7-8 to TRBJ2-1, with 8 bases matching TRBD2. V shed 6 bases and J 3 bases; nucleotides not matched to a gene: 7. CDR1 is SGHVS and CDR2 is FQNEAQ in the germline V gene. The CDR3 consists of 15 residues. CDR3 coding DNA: TGTGCCAGCAGAGAAGCGGGAGCAGACTACAATGAGCAGTTCTTC. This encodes CASREAGADYNEQFF. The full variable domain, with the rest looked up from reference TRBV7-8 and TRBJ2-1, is GAGVSQSPRYKVAKRGQDVALRCDPISGHVSLFWYQQALGQGPEFLTYFQNEAQLDKSGLPSDRFFAERPEGSVSTLKIQRTQQEDSAVYLCASREAGADYNEQFFGPGTRLTVL.